The 15 T cell receptor beta chains reported below all come from one sample, sequenced in a study of T cell repertoires in ileal Crohn's disease. Sequencing was performed with immunoSEQ multiplex PCR; in TCRdb, only in-frame clones are kept and a portion is missing. The table includes about 8,000 clones, 85% detected once. Time point meaning: inflamed ileum from the surgical specimen. The sample consisted of ileal tissue. These receptors were taken from an adult with Crohn's disease.

This chain links TRBV6-1 with TRBJ2-2; 10 bases align to TRBD1. The germline V gene encodes CDR1 MNHNS and CDR2 SASEGT. With V trimmed by 10 bases and J by 6 bases, 8 bases remained unmatched. The CDR3 has 14 residues. The CDR3 reads CAIRDRGSSGELFF. CDR3 nucleotide sequence: TGTGCCATCCGGGACAGGGGATCGTCCGGGGAGCTGTTTTTT.

This chain uses TRBV5-1 with TRBJ2-4; 14 positions agree with TRBD2. This CDR3 has 16 amino acids. V gave up 0 bases and J gave up 7 bases; unmatched junction bases: 3. CDR1 and CDR2 (germline): SGHRS, YFSETQ. The CDR3 here is CASSLGLAGGLNIQYF. The CDR3 DNA is TGCGCCAGCAGCTTGGGACTAGCGGGAGGGTTGAACATTCAGTACTTC.

The chain uses TRBV5-8 and TRBJ1-2, with D possibly matching TRBD1 (6 bases). The CDR3 has 14 residues. V dropped 4 bases and J dropped 4 bases, with 14 bases sitting between them. Germline V gene lookup returns CDR1 SGHTS and CDR2 YDEGEE. CDR3: CASSLRTDAYGYTF. The CDR3 DNA reads as TGTGCCAGCAGCCTACGGACAGACGCCTATGGCTACACCTTC.

The chain is built from TRBV18 and TRBJ2-7, with 8 bases fitting TRBD1. V lost 6 bases to trimming and J lost 4 bases; unmatched junction nucleotides: 11. CDR1 and CDR2 (germline): KGHSH, LQKENI. CDR3 length: 15 residues. The CDR3 sequence: CASSQAEDRVYEQYF. The CDR3 DNA is TGTGCCAGCTCTCAAGCCGAGGACAGGGTGTACGAGCAGTACTTC.

The J gene is TRBJ1-4, the V gene TRBV5-4, with D possibly being TRBD1 (6 bases). Per germline, CDR1 SGHNT and CDR2 YYREEE (reference sequence). The CDR3 is 15 residues long. V dropped 0 bases and J dropped 6 bases, with 12 bases sitting between them. In nucleotides, the CDR3 is TGTGCCAGCAGCTTGGCCAACAGGGTAGATGAAAAACTGTTTTTT. Translating gives CASSLANRVDEKLFF.

The chain has TRBV7-2 and TRBJ2-1; D is uncertain. CDR1 is SGHTA, CDR2 FQGNSA, per germline. Trimming took 1 base from V and 6 from J, leaving 7 bases between them. CDR3 length equals 13 residues. The CDR3, as DNA: TGTGCCAGCAGCTTAGGCTCCCCCAATGAGCAGTTCTTC. Translated, it gives CASSLGSPNEQFF.

The chain is built from TRBV7-9 and TRBJ2-1; D perhaps matches TRBD2 (5 bases). The CDR3 consists of 14 residues. Germline V gives CDR1 SEHNR, CDR2 FQNEAQ (reference sequence). With 2 bases removed from V and 8 bases from J, the gap between germline ends came to 13 bases. CDR3 residues: CASSLRALRDEQFF. CDR3 bases: TGTGCCAGCAGCTTAAGGGCCCTGAGGGATGAGCAGTTCTTC.

The CDR3 region is CASSLGATLYGYTF. The CDR3 bases are TGTGCCAGCAGTTTAGGGGCGACCCTTTATGGCTACACCTTC. This rearrangement joins TRBV28 to TRBJ1-2, with a weak D call TRBD1 (5 bases). The CDR3 is made up of 14 amino acids. Germline lookup yields CDR1 MDHEN and CDR2 SYDVKM. Trimming cost V 2 bases and J 5 bases, with 12 bases left between them.

The genes are TRBV18 and TRBJ2-3; 8 positions agree with TRBD2. Per germline, CDR1 KGHSH and CDR2 LQKENI. The CDR3 spans 15 residues. Trimming took 1 base from V and 1 from J; bases not matched to a gene: 1. The CDR3: CASSPQAGGTDTQYF. CDR3 in DNA: TGTGCCAGCTCACCACAAGCGGGGGGCACAGATACGCAGTATTTT.

The chain links TRBV2 to TRBJ2-7; D gene uncertain. Germline values: CDR1 SNHLY, CDR2 FYNNEI. The CDR3 has 12 residues. The V gene lost 6 bases and the J gene lost 4 bases, with 10 bases spanning the gap. CDR3 in amino acids: CASSPLTYEQYF. The CDR3 bases are TGTGCCAGCAGCCCCCTGACTTACGAGCAGTACTTC.

V usage is TRBV30 and J usage is TRBJ1-3, with TRBD1 matching 9 bases. The CDR3 covers 13 residues. Unmatched junction bases numbered 6, after V lost 6 bases and J lost 6 bases. Germline V gene sequence: CDR1 GTSNPN, CDR2 SVGIG (reference sequence). CDR3 sequence reads: CACPNRGQNTIYF. The CDR3 DNA reads as TGTGCCTGTCCAAACAGGGGGCAAAACACCATATATTTT. The whole variable domain, remainder taken from reference TRBV30 and TRBJ1-3, is SQTIHQWPATLVQPVGSPLSLECTVEGTSNPNLYWYRQAAGRGLQLLFYSVGIGQISSEVPQNLSASRPQDRQFILSSKKLLLSDSGFYLCACPNRGQNTIYFGEGSWLTVV.

The chain carries TRBV5-1 and TRBJ1-1; maybe TRBD1 (5 bases). Looked up from germline, CDR1 is SGHRS and CDR2 is YFSETQ. The CDR3 spans 13 residues. V was cut by 2 bases and J by 3 bases, with 8 bases left in between. The CDR3 DNA follows: TGCGCCAGCAGCTTACAGGATGACACTGAAGCTTTCTTT. Amino acid sequence: CASSLQDDTEAFF. Using reference TRBV5-1 and TRBJ1-1 for the parts outside the CDR3, the full variable domain is KAGVTQTPRYLIKTRGQQVTLSCSPISGHRSVSWYQQTPGQGLQFLFEYFSETQRNKGNFPGRFSGRQFSNSRSEMNVSTLELGDSALYLCASSLQDDTEAFFGQGTRLTVV.

The chain has TRBV19 and TRBJ1-2, with TRBD1 matching over 7 bases. The CDR3 is 15 amino acids. From germline, CDR1 is LNHDA and CDR2 SQIVND (reference sequence). V was clipped by 3 bases and J by 0 bases; unmatched bases: 4. The DNA of the CDR3 is TGTGCCAGTAGTATTGGACAGGATTCTAACTATGGCTACACCTTC. It codes for CASSIGQDSNYGYTF.

The CDR3 bases are TGCAGTGCCAGGAGTCAAGAGACCCAGTACTTC. Its translation: CSARSQETQYF. V and J are TRBV20-1 and TRBJ2-5; D gene unclear. CDR1 is DFQATT and CDR2 is SNEGSKA in the germline V gene (reference sequence). Trimming removed 6 bases from V and 2 bases from J, with 7 bases in between. This CDR3 region has 11 residues.

CDR3 sequence reads: CASSLFSSGDTGELFF. Written as DNA, the CDR3 is TGTGCCAGCTCACTCTTTTCTAGCGGGGACACCGGGGAGCTGTTTTTT. V gene TRBV18 combines with J gene TRBJ2-2; TRBD2 matches 9 bases. The CDR3 has 16 residues. With V trimmed by 4 bases and J by 3 bases, 6 bases remained unmatched. CDR1 KGHSH and CDR2 LQKENI come from the germline V gene.